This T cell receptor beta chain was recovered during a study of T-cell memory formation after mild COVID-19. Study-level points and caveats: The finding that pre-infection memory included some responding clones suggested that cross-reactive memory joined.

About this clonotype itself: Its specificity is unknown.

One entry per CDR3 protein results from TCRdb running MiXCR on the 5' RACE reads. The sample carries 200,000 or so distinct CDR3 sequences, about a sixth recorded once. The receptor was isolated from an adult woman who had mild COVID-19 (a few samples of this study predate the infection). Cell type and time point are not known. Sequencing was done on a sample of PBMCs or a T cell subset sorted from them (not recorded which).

For the CDR3, the DNA is TGTGCCAGCAGTTACCAAGGGGGGAGGCCTCAAGAGACCCAGTACTTC. This translates into CASSYQGGRPQETQYF. The V and J genes are TRBV6-5 and TRBJ2-5; D is tentatively TRBD1 or TRBD2 (6 bases each). The CDR3 runs 16 residues. V shed 2 bases and J shed 2 bases, with 15 bases lying between them. Germline CDR1 and CDR2: MNHEY and SVGAGI.